This T cell receptor beta chain was recorded in a study of T cell responses to AZD1222 COVID-19 vaccine. The overall study: Pooled in the analysis were second doses at about 4 or about 12 weeks. Study conclusions and caveats: Donor demographics were predominantly white British with a female majority; clonal diversity may be underestimated.

On this clone itself: Its antigen is not known.

Clones were read by immunoSEQ multiplex PCR, and TCRdb kept only the in-frame ones, dropping some. The repertoire has about 130,000 clones, roughly nine tenths of them found once; the top ten carry over 2.5%. This CDR3 comprises 14 residues. CDR1 is LNHDA and CDR2 is SQIVND in the germline V gene (reference sequence). The germline V and J ends were trimmed by 5 bases and 3 bases, with 14 bases remaining between them. J is TRBJ2-7 and V is TRBV19; D may correspond to TRBD1 or TRBD2 (5 bases each). This clonotype was obtained from an adult in good health. This sample comprised peripheral blood, obtained on day 0 of AZD1222 vaccination. DNA for the CDR3: TGTGCCAGTAGTTACGGGGACGTAGACTACGAGCAGTACTTC. Translating it yields CASSYGDVDYEQYF. The full variable domain, completed using reference TRBV19 and TRBJ2-7, is DGGITQSPKYLFRKEGQNVTLSCEQNLNHDAMYWYRQDPGQGLRLIYYSQIVNDFQKGDIAEGYSVSREKKESFPLTVTSAQKNPTAFYLCASSYGDVDYEQYFGPGTRLTVT.